The 30 T cell receptor beta chains below all came from one sample that was sequenced in a study of cytomegalovirus exposure and HLA in healthy donors. The PCR was carried out with 60 Vbeta primers and 13 Jbeta primers. Libraries were prepared by immunoSEQ multiplex PCR; TCRdb keeps only in-frame clonotypes and omits some of them. The repertoire holds about 150,000 clones, about 80% seen once, with about 1.7% in the top ten. Input material: PBMCs. These receptors were taken from a woman in her thirties in good health and CMV-seronegative.

The chain is built from TRBV7-3 and TRBJ2-3; TRBD2 matches at 7 bases. Germline loops: CDR1 SGHTA, CDR2 FQGTGA. The CDR3 runs 13 residues. The J segment lost 5 bases and the V segment lost 6 bases, leaving 5 bases of the junction unmatched. This CDR3 is CASSSREGDTQYF. The CDR3 DNA follows: TGTGCCAGCAGTTCGAGGGAGGGAGATACGCAGTATTTT.

With respect to this clone: The same CDR3 arises from other DNA sequences in this sample as well. The chain employs TRBV5-4 and TRBJ2-5; perhaps TRBD1 as D (5 bases). V was shortened by 0 bases and J by 4 bases, with 7 bases between the two germline ends. This CDR3 region has 13 residues. Germline V lookup: CDR1 SGHNT, CDR2 YYREEE (reference sequence). The CDR3 coding sequence is TGTGCCAGCAGCTTGGGGCAGGGAGAGACCCAGTACTTC. It is translated as CASSLGQGETQYF.

Here the CDR3 reads CASSLDWNTGELFF. CDR3 DNA sequence: TGTGCCAGCAGCTTAGACTGGAACACCGGGGAGCTGTTTTTT. V is TRBV7-2 and J is TRBJ2-2; D gene unclear. The V and J ends lost 1 base and 1 base respectively, with 4 bases between them. CDR1 and CDR2 from the germline V gene are SGHTA and FQGNSA. CDR3 size: 14 residues. Full variable domain (remainder filled in from reference TRBV7-2 and TRBJ2-2): GAGVSQSPSNKVTEKGKDVELRCDPISGHTALYWYRQSLGQGLEFLIYFQGNSAPDKSGLPSDRFSAERTGGSVSTLTIQRTQQEDSAVYLCASSLDWNTGELFFGEGSRLTVL.

With respect to this clone: The sample holds other DNA sequences that translate to the same CDR3. The CDR3 reads CASSDSEVNEQFF. Here the CDR3 DNA reads TGTGCCAGCAGTGACTCGGAGGTCAATGAGCAGTTCTTC. The chain uses TRBV6-4 and TRBJ2-1, with D perhaps TRBD2 (5 bases). CDR3 size: 13 residues. Germline CDR1 is MRHNA and CDR2 is SNTAGT. V lost 0 bases and J lost 6, with 6 bases in between.

The J gene is TRBJ1-2, the V gene TRBV25-1, with D possibly being TRBD1 (5 bases). The CDR3 length is 16 residues. The germline V gene has CDR1 MGHDK and CDR2 SYGVNS. Deletions cut 6 bases from V and 1 base from J, with 18 bases between. The CDR3 nucleotides are TGTGCCAGCAGCGGGGGACGGACTATACTTAACTATGGCTACACCTTC. It is translated as CASSGGRTILNYGYTF.

V is TRBV7-2 and J is TRBJ1-3; D remains unclear. There are 16 residues in the CDR3. Trimming cost V 1 base and J 3 bases, with 13 bases left between them. Per germline, CDR1 SGHTA and CDR2 FQGNSA. The DNA of the CDR3 is TGTGCCAGCAGCTTAGTTGGTGGTAGTGGTGGAAACACCATATATTTT. Encoded protein: CASSLVGGSGGNTIYF.

This clone was recorded a few times. The CDR3 region has the DNA TGTGCCAGTAACTCTGCCGGGACAGGACCACGCGAGCAGTACTTC. This translates into CASNSAGTGPREQYF. This sequence joins TRBV19 and TRBJ2-7; 8 bases align to TRBD1. The J segment lost 6 bases and the V segment lost 7 bases, leaving 14 bases of the junction unmatched. CDR1 and CDR2 (germline): LNHDA, SQIVND (reference sequence). The length of the CDR3 is 15 residues.

CDR3 region: CATSRLDSVHYSYEQYF. The CDR3 DNA reads as TGTGCCACCAGCAGACTAGACAGCGTCCACTATTCCTACGAGCAGTACTTC. The chain is built from TRBV15 and TRBJ2-7; tentatively, D is TRBD1 (5 bases). The ends were cut back, 2 bases at V and 1 base at J, with 18 bases in the middle. The germline V gene encodes CDR1 LNHNV and CDR2 YYDKDF (reference sequence). The CDR3 totals 17 residues.

There are a few counts of this clone. This chain joins TRBV5-1 and TRBJ2-1; the match to TRBD2 covers 9 bases. This CDR3 contains 14 residues. The trim removed 4 bases at V and 7 bases at J, leaving 6 bases unmatched. Per the germline V gene, CDR1 is SGHRS and CDR2 is YFSETQ. This CDR3 is CASSGGGASNEQFF. The CDR3 DNA sequence: TGCGCCAGCAGCGGCGGGGGGGCGAGTAATGAGCAGTTCTTC.

The rearrangement links TRBV29-1 to TRBJ1-1, with D unresolved. Germline V lookup: CDR1 SQVTM, CDR2 ANQGSEA. CDR3 length: 13 residues. Trimming left V 7 bases short and J 6 bases short, with 18 bases between. The CDR3 here is CSAYHAERSEAFF. The CDR3 DNA is TGCAGCGCTTATCACGCTGAGCGCTCTGAAGCTTTCTTT.

This clone was counted a few times. This chain joins TRBV6-6 and TRBJ1-1; D not resolved. With 6 bases removed from V and 2 bases from J, the gap between germline ends came to 10 bases. CDR3 size: 13 residues. The germline CDR1 and CDR2 sequences are MNHNY and SVGAGI (reference sequence). CDR3 nucleotides: TGTGCCAGCAGGCTGACTCTTAACACTGAAGCTTTCTTT. It yields the protein CASRLTLNTEAFF.

V is TRBV4-3 and J is TRBJ1-1, with TRBD1 as a possible D gene (5 bases). Between the trimmed V and J ends, which lost 0 bases and 1 base, there was a span of 12 bases. Germline V gives CDR1 LGHNA, CDR2 YSLEER. The CDR3 totals 16 residues. The CDR3 spells CASSQDIRVSNTEAFF. The CDR3 DNA reads as TGCGCCAGCAGCCAAGATATCAGGGTTTCGAACACTGAAGCTTTCTTT.

This chain uses TRBV7-2 with TRBJ2-3; 11 nucleotides line up with TRBD2. V was pared by 0 bases and J by 1 base, with 6 bases of the junction left unmatched. In germline, CDR1 is SGHTA, CDR2 FQGNSA. The CDR3 spans 18 residues. The DNA for the CDR3 is TGTGCCAGCAGCTTAGCCTTAGCGGGGGGGCTCGGCACAGATACGCAGTATTTT. The encoded protein is CASSLALAGGLGTDTQYF. The full variable domain, in which reference TRBV7-2 and TRBJ2-3 provide the parts outside the CDR3, is GAGVSQSPSNKVTEKGKDVELRCDPISGHTALYWYRQSLGQGLEFLIYFQGNSAPDKSGLPSDRFSAERTGGSVSTLTIQRTQQEDSAVYLCASSLALAGGLGTDTQYFGPGTRLTVL.

The rearrangement uses TRBV30 and TRBJ1-1; 9 nucleotides match TRBD1. This CDR3 region has 12 residues. The V segment lost 5 bases and the J segment 5 bases; nucleotides outside the gene matches: 3. Germline CDR1 is GTSNPN and CDR2 is SVGIG (reference sequence). The CDR3 sequence: CAWGTGFTEAFF. The CDR3 DNA is TGTGCCTGGGGGACAGGGTTTACTGAAGCTTTCTTT.

This clone came up once. The gene calls are TRBV5-1 and TRBJ2-1; 10 nucleotides agree with TRBD2. Trimming took 2 bases from V and 7 from J; bases not matched to a gene: 6. The CDR3 runs to 15 residues. The germline V gene has CDR1 SGHRS and CDR2 YFSETQ. For the CDR3, the DNA is TGCGCCAGCAGCTTATTAGCGGGGGGCTCGAATGAGCAGTTCTTC. It is translated as CASSLLAGGSNEQFF.

CDR3 sequence: CASSTQGRYNEQFF. For the CDR3, the DNA is TGTGCCAGCAGCACACAGGGGCGATACAATGAGCAGTTCTTC. The chain couples TRBV7-9 to TRBJ2-1, with 7 bases that match TRBD1. J gave up 4 bases and V 5 bases, and 5 bases lay outside the gene matches. The V gene's germline CDR1 is SEHNR and CDR2 FQNEAQ (reference sequence). The CDR3 is 14 amino acids.

This clone rates as medium-sized. The chain has TRBV6-1 and TRBJ2-7, with 9 positions matching TRBD1. The CDR3 has 14 residues. The V segment lost 10 bases and the J segment 5 bases; nucleotides outside the gene matches: 12. The germline V gene encodes CDR1 MNHNS and CDR2 SASEGT. The CDR3 reads CAIEYRGRKDEQYF. CDR3 in DNA: TGTGCCATCGAATACAGGGGGCGTAAGGACGAGCAGTACTTC.

The gene calls are TRBV5-1 and TRBJ2-7; 9 bases agree with TRBD1. The CDR3 has 14 residues. Trimming removed 7 bases from V and 0 bases from J; junction bases left unmatched: 5. Germline V gene lookup returns CDR1 SGHRS and CDR2 YFSETQ. The CDR3 here is CASSGQGSSYEQYF. In nucleotides, the CDR3 is TGCGCCAGCTCGGGACAGGGAAGCTCCTACGAGCAGTACTTC.

The chain couples TRBV5-4 to TRBJ2-3, with D uncertain. Germline CDR1 is SGHNT and CDR2 is YYREEE (reference sequence). The CDR3 is made up of 12 amino acids. V shed 4 bases and J shed 3 bases, with 6 bases lying between them. The CDR3 region has the DNA TGTGCCAGCAGCCATACAACAGATACGCAGTATTTT. Protein sequence: CASSHTTDTQYF.

This rearrangement joins TRBV5-1 to TRBJ1-5; no definite D call. Trimming shortened V by 4 bases and J by 2 bases, and 16 bases separated the two germline ends. CDR1 and CDR2 from the germline V gene are SGHRS and YFSETQ. There are 16 residues in the CDR3. In DNA form, the CDR3 reads TGCGCCAGCAGCCCGGCGGCGGGATATGGCAATCAGCCCCAGCATTTT. Its translation: CASSPAAGYGNQPQHF.

The J gene is TRBJ1-1, the V gene TRBV5-6, with no clear D. V was shortened by 0 bases and J by 1 base, with 10 bases between the two germline ends. CDR3 length equals 15 residues. Germline lookup yields CDR1 SGHDT and CDR2 YYEEEE. The CDR3 nucleotides are TGTGCCAGCAGCTTGGTGGTGACTAAGAACACTGAAGCTTTCTTT. Translation gives CASSLVVTKNTEAFF.

This clone was seen only a few times. V usage is TRBV28 and J usage is TRBJ1-2; the D is unclear. The CDR3 extends over 13 amino acids. Per the germline V gene, CDR1 is MDHEN and CDR2 is SYDVKM. The V gene lost 9 bases and the J gene lost 7 bases, with 18 bases spanning the gap. CDR3 loop: CASLTGEASGYTF. CDR3 bases: TGTGCCAGTCTTACCGGAGAGGCTTCTGGCTACACCTTC.

This clone was detected once. The chain uses TRBV6-1 and TRBJ1-2; D might be TRBD1 (6 bases). This CDR3 contains 16 residues. The V end was cut by 4 bases, the J end by 4 bases, with 19 bases between. From germline, CDR1 is MNHNS and CDR2 SASEGT. DNA for the CDR3: TGTGCCAGCAGTGTCTTGACAGGTGGAATTGGCTATGGCTACACCTTC. Amino acid sequence: CASSVLTGGIGYGYTF.

J is TRBJ1-6 and V is TRBV30; TRBD1 agrees at 7 bases. The CDR3 has 16 amino acids. J was trimmed by 5 bases and V by 3 bases; bases with no gene match: 10. From germline, CDR1 is GTSNPN and CDR2 SVGIG (reference sequence). For the CDR3, the DNA is TGTGCCTGGAGGGGAAAAGGGGGCGCGGATAATTCACCCCTCCACTTT. Its protein product is CAWRGKGGADNSPLHF.

This chain connects TRBV27 to TRBJ2-7, with a tentative D call TRBD1 (6 bases). This CDR3 spans 13 amino acids. In germline, CDR1 is MNHEY, CDR2 SMNVEV (reference sequence). Deletions cut 3 bases from V and 3 bases from J, with 9 bases between. The CDR3 DNA sequence: TGTGCCAGCAGTTTCCAGGGGTTCTACGAGCAGTACTTC. It codes for CASSFQGFYEQYF.

The V and J genes are TRBV7-2 and TRBJ2-1, with 8 bases that match TRBD1. The CDR3 is made up of 15 amino acids. CDR1 SGHTA and CDR2 FQGNSA come from the germline V gene. V trimming: 0 bases; J trimming: 2 bases; junction bases outside the gene matches: 0. The CDR3 here is CASSLAQGAYNEQFF. The CDR3 DNA sequence: TGTGCCAGCAGCTTAGCACAGGGGGCCTACAATGAGCAGTTCTTC.

The chain uses TRBV6-5 and TRBJ1-2, with 7 bases lining up with TRBD1. V was clipped by 5 bases and J by 6 bases; unmatched bases: 12. This CDR3 has 15 residues. Germline values: CDR1 MNHEY, CDR2 SVGAGI. The CDR3 sequence: CASSPRTGPNDGYTF. CDR3 sequence (DNA): TGTGCCAGCAGTCCCAGGACAGGACCAAACGATGGCTACACCTTC.

This clone was detected a few times. The genes are TRBV29-1 and TRBJ2-3, with a weak D call TRBD2 (6 bases). V was pared by 6 bases and J by 2 bases, with 12 bases between. The CDR3 length is 13 residues. Germline V gives CDR1 SQVTM, CDR2 ANQGSEA. Written as DNA, the CDR3 is TGCAGCGTCGTAGCGGAACCCACAGATACGCAGTATTTT. Translated, it gives CSVVAEPTDTQYF.

V and J are TRBV2 and TRBJ1-1; 9 bases are a match to TRBD1. Germline V gene data show CDR1 as SNHLY and CDR2 as FYNNEI. Unmatched junction bases numbered 8, after V lost 6 bases and J lost 0 bases. This CDR3 contains 16 residues. The CDR3 sequence: CASRGITGGLNTEAFF. The CDR3 DNA reads TGTGCCAGCAGGGGGATCACAGGGGGCCTGAACACTGAAGCTTTCTTT. The full variable domain, with the rest looked up from reference TRBV2 and TRBJ1-1, is EPEVTQTPSHQVTQMGQEVILRCVPISNHLYFYWYRQILGQKVEFLVSFYNNEISEKSEIFDDQFSVERPDGSNFTLKIRSTKLEDSAMYFCASRGITGGLNTEAFFGQGTRLTVV.

This clone has only one observation. The J gene is TRBJ2-7, the V gene TRBV15, with 8 nucleotides matching TRBD1. CDR1 and CDR2 (germline): LNHNV, YYDKDF (reference sequence). The CDR3 runs 14 residues. The junction had 4 bases not matched to a gene; V was cut back by 3 bases and J by 3 bases. The DNA of the CDR3 is TGTGCCACCAGCAGTTCAACAGGGGGCTACGAGCAGTACTTC. This sequence encodes CATSSSTGGYEQYF.